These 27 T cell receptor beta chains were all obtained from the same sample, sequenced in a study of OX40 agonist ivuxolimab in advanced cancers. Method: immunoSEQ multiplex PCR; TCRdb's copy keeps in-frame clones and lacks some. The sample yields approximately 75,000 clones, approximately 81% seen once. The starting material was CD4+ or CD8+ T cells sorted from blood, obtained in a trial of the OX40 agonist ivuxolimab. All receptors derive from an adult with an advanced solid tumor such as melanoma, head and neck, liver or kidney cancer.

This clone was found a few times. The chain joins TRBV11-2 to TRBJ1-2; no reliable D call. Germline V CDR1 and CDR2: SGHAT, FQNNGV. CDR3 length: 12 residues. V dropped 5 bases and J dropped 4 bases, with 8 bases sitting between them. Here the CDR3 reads CASSRTSYGYTF. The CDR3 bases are TGTGCCAGCAGCCGGACGTCCTATGGCTACACCTTC.

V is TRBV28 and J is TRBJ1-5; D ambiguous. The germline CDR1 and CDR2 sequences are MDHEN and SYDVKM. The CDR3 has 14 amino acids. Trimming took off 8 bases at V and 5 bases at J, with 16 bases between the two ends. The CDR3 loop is CASGDVVIDQPQHF. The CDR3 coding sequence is TGTGCCAGCGGCGACGTGGTCATCGATCAGCCCCAGCATTTT.

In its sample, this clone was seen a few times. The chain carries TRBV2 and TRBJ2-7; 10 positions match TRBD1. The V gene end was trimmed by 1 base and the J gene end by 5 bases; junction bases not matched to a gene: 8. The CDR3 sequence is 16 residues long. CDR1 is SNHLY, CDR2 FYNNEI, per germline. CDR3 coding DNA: TGTGCCAGCAGTGAAGAGGGACAGGGGTTTAGGAACGAGCAGTACTTC. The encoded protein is CASSEEGQGFRNEQYF. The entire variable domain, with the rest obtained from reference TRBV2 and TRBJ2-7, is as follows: EPEVTQTPSHQVTQMGQEVILRCVPISNHLYFYWYRQILGQKVEFLVSFYNNEISEKSEIFDDQFSVERPDGSNFTLKIRSTKLEDSAMYFCASSEEGQGFRNEQYFGPGTRLTVT.

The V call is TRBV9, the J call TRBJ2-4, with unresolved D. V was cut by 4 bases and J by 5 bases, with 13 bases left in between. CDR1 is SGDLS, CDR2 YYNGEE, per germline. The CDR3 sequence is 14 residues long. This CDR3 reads CASSPWGIENIQYF. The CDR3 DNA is TGTGCCAGCAGCCCCTGGGGAATCGAAAACATTCAGTACTTC.

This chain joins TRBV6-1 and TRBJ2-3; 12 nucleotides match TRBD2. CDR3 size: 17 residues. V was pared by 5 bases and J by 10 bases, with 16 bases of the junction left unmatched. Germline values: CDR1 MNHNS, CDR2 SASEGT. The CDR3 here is CASSKGWTSGTKKAQYF. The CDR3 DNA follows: TGTGCCAGCAGTAAAGGGTGGACTAGCGGGACCAAGAAGGCGCAGTATTTT.

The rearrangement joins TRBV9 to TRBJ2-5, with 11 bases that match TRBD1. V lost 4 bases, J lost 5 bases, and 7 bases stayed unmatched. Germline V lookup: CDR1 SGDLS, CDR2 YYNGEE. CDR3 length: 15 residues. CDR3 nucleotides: TGTGCCAGCAGCCCCAGGACAGGGGGCTATGAGACCCAGTACTTC. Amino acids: CASSPRTGGYETQYF.

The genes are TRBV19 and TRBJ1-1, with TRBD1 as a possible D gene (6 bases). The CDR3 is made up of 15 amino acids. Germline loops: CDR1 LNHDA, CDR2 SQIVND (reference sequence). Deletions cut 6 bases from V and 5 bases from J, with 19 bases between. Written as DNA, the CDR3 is TGTGCCAGTAGCTACCCCCCCGGGGGGCGGACTGAAGCTTTCTTT. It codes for CASSYPPGGRTEAFF.

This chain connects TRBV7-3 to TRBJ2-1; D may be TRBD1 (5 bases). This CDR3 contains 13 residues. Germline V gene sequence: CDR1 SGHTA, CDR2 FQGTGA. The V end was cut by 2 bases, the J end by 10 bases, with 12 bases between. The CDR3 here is CASSLVGAGEQFF. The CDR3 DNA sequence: TGTGCCAGCAGCTTAGTAGGGGCCGGGGAGCAGTTCTTC.

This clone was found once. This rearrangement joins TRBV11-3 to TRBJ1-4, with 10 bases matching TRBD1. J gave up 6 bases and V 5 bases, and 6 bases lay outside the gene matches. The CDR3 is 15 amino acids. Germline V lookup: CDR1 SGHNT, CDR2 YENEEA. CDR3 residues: CASSLVTGGHEKLFF. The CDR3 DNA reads TGTGCCAGCAGCCTCGTGACAGGGGGCCATGAAAAACTGTTTTTT.

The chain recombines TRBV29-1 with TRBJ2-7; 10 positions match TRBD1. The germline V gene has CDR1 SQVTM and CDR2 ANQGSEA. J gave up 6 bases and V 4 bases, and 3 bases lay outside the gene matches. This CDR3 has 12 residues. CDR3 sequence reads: CSVGGQGSEQYF. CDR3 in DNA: TGCAGCGTTGGGGGACAGGGGAGCGAGCAGTACTTC.

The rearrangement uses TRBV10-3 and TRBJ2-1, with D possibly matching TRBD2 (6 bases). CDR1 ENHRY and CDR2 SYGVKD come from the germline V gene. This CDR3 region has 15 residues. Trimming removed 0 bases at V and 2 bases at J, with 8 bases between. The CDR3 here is CAISESSGAYNEQFF. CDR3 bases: TGTGCCATCAGTGAGTCTAGCGGAGCCTACAATGAGCAGTTCTTC.

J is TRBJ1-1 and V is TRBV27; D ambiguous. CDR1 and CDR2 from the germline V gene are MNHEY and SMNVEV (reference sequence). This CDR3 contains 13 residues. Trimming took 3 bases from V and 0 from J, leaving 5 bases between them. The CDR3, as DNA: TGTGCCAGCAGTTTGGTCATGAACACTGAAGCTTTCTTT. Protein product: CASSLVMNTEAFF.

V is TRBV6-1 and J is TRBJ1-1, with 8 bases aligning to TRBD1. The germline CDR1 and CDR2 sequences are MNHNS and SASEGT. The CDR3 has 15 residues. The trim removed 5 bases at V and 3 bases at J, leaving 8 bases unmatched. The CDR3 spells CASSLRETGDTEAFF. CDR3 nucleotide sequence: TGTGCCAGCAGTTTAAGGGAGACAGGGGACACTGAAGCTTTCTTT.

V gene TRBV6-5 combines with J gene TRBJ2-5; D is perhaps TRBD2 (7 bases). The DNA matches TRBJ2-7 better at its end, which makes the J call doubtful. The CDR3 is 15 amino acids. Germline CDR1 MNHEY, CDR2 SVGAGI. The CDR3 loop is CASRPPGGPFYEQYF. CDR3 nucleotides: TGTGCCAGCAGGCCTCCGGGGGGCCCTTTCTACGAGCAGTACTTC.

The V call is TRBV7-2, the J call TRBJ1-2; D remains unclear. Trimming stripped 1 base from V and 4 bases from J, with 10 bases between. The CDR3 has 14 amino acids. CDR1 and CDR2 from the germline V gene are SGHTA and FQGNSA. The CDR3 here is CASSLGAEIYGYTF. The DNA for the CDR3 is TGTGCCAGCAGCTTAGGGGCAGAGATCTATGGCTACACCTTC.

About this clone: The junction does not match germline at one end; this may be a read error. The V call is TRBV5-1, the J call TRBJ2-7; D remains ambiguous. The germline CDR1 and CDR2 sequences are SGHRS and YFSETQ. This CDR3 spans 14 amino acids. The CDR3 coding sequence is TGCGCCAGCAGCTTGGCGGCGCAGGTAGGTAGGCCCTTCTTC. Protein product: CASSLAAQVGRPFF.

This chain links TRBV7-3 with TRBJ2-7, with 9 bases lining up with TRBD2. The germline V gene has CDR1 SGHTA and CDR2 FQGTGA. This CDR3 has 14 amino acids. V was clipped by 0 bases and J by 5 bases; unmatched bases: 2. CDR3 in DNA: TGTGCCAGCAGCTTAACCGGGACTAGCCACGAGCAGTACTTC. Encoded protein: CASSLTGTSHEQYF.

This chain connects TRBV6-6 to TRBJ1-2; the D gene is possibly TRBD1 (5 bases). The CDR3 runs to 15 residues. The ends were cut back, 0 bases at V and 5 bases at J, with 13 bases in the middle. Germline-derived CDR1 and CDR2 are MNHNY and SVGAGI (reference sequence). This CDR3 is CASSYSTSGAYGYTF. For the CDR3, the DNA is TGTGCCAGCAGTTACTCGACCAGCGGGGCGTATGGCTACACCTTC.

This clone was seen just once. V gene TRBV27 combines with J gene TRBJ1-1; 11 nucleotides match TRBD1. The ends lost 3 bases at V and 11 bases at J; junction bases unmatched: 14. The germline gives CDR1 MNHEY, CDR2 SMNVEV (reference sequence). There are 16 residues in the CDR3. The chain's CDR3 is CASSFQPGQGVLGAFF. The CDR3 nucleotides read TGTGCCAGCAGTTTTCAACCGGGACAGGGGGTTTTAGGCGCTTTCTTT.

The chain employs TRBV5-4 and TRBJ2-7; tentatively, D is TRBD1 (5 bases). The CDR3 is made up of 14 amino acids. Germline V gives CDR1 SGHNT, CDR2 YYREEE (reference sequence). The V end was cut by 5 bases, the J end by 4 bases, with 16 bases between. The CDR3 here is CASSFDQGRYEQYF. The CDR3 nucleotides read TGTGCCAGCAGTTTCGACCAGGGTCGGTACGAGCAGTACTTC.

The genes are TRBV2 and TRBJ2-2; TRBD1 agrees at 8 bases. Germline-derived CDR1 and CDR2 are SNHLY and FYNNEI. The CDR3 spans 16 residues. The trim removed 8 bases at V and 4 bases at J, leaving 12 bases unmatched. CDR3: CASEWRAGGLTGELFF. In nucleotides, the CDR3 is TGTGCCAGCGAATGGAGAGCAGGGGGCCTCACCGGGGAGCTGTTTTTT.

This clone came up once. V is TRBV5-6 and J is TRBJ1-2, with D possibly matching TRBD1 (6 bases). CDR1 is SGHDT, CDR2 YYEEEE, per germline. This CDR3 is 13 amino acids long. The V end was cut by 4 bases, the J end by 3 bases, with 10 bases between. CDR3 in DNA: TGTGCCAGCAGCAGACAGGACTACTATGGCTACACCTTC. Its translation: CASSRQDYYGYTF.

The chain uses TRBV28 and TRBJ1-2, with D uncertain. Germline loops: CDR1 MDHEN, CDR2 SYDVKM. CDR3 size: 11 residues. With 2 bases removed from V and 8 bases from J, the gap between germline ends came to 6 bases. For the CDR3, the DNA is TGTGCCAGCAGTTTAGCCCAGGGCTACACCTTC. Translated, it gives CASSLAQGYTF.

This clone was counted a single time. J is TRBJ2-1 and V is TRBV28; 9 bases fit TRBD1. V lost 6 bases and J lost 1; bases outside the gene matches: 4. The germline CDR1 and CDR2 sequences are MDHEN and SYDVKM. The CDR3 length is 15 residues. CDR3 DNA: TGTGCCAGCAGACTCGGGACAGGGTCCTACAATGAGCAGTTCTTC. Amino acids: CASRLGTGSYNEQFF.

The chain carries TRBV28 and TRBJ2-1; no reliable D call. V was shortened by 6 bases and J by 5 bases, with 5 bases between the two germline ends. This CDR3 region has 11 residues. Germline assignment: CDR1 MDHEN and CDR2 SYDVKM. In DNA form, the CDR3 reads TGTGCCAGCAGGGATAACAATGAGCAGTTCTTC. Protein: CASRDNNEQFF.

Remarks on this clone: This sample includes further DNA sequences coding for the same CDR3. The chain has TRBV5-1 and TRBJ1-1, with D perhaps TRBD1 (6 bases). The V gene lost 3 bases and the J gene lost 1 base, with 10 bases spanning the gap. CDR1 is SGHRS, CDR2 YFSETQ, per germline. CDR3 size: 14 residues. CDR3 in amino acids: CASSSRTANTEAFF. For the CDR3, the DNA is TGCGCCAGCAGCTCGCGGACAGCGAACACTGAAGCTTTCTTT.

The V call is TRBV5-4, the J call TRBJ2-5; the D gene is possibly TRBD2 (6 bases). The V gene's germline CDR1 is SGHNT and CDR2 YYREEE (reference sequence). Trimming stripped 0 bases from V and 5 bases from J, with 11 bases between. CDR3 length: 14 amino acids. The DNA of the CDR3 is TGTGCCAGCAGCTTGGGGGCGGGGCAGGAGACCCAGTACTTC. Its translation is CASSLGAGQETQYF.